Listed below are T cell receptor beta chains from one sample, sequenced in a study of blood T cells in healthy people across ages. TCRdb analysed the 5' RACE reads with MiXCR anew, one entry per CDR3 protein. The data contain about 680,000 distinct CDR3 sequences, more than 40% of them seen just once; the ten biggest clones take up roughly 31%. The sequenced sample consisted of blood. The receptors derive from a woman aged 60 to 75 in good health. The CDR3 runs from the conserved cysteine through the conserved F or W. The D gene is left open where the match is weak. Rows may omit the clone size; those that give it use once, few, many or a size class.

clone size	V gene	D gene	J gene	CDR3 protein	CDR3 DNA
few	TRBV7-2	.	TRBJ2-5	CASSLVGRISETQYF	TGTGCCAGCAGCTTAGTGGGACGCATTTCGGAGACCCAGTACTTC
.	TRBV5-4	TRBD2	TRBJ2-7	CASSGGTSGRGYNEQYF	TGTGCCAGCAGCGGCGGGACTAGCGGGAGGGGCTACAATGAGCAGTACTTC
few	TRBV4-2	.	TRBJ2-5	CASSQENAGETQYF	TGTGCCAGCAGCCAAGAAAATGCAGGGGAAACCCAGTACTTC
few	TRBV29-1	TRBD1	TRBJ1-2	CSGANRGNNYGYTF	TGCAGCGGGGCCAACAGGGGAAATAACTATGGCTACACCTTC
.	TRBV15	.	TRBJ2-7	CATSPIGYNEQYF	TGTGCCACCAGCCCTATTGGGTACAATGAGCAGTACTTC
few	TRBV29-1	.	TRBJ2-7	CSVLRGREAAYEQYF	TGCAGCGTTTTGAGGGGGCGGGAGGCCGCCTACGAGCAGTACTTC
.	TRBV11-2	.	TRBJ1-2	CASSLRGDPYGYTF	TGTGCCAGCAGCTTAAGAGGGGATCCCTATGGCTACACCTTC
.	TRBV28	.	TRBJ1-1	CASSIPGASTEAFF	TGTGCCAGCAGTATACCGGGGGCGAGCACTGAAGCTTTCTTT
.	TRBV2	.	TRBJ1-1	CASSTGPVTEAFF	TGTGCCAGCAGCACGGGGCCAGTCACTGAAGCTTTCTTT
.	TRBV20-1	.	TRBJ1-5	CSARDQGALNQPQHF	TGCAGTGCTAGAGATCAGGGTGCGCTAAATCAGCCCCAGCATTTT
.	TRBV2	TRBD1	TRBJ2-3	CASSEGQGDTQYF	TGTGCCAGCAGTGAGGGACAGGGAGATACGCAGTATTTT
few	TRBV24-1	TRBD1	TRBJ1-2	CATSGGTGGATGYTF	TGTGCCACCAGTGGCGGAACAGGGGGCGCGACCGGCTACACCTTC
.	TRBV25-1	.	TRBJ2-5	CASSEGVVLLETQYF	TGTGCCAGCAGTGAGGGGGTAGTGCTCTTGGAGACCCAGTACTTC
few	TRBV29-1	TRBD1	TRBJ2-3	CSVDLQGAQDTQYF	TGCAGCGTTGACCTACAGGGGGCCCAAGATACGCAGTATTTT
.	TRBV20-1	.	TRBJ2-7	CSASPGLTYEQYF	TGCAGTGCTAGCCCGGGGCTGACCTACGAGCAGTACTTC
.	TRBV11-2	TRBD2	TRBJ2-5	CASSPGLAVVGRETQYF	TGTGCCAGCAGCCCGGGACTAGCAGTGGTTGGGCGCGAGACCCAGTACTTC
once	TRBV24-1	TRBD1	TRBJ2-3	CATTPGGLRTDTQYF	TGTGCCACCACCCCAGGGGGCCTACGCACAGATACGCAGTATTTT
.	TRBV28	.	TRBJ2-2	CASSPDIVNTGELFF	TGTGCCAGCAGCCCCGACATAGTCAACACCGGGGAGCTGTTTTTT
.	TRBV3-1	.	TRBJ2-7	CASSQGRGSYEQYF	TGTGCCAGCAGCCAAGGCAGGGGATCCTACGAGCAGTACTTC
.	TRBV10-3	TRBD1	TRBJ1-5	CAIRDRADQPQHF	TGTGCCATCAGAGACAGGGCCGATCAGCCCCAGCATTTT
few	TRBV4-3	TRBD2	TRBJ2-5	CASSLGTSGMDEQYF	TGCGCCAGCAGCCTAGGGACTAGCGGGATGGATGAGCAGTACTTC
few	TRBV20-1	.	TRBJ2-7	CSAAETGGSYEQYF	TGCAGTGCTGCCGAGACAGGAGGGTCCTACGAGCAGTACTTC
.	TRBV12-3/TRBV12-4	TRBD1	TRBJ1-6	CASSRDRDWGEVSPLHF	TGTGCCAGCAGTCGGGACAGGGATTGGGGTGAGGTCTCACCCCTCCACTTT
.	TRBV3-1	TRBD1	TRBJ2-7	CASSPRQGIAHEQYF	TGTGCCAGCAGCCCCCGACAGGGTATAGCACACGAGCAGTACTTC
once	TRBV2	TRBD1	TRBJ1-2	CASRGTADGYTF	TGTGCCAGCAGGGGGACAGCCGATGGCTACACCTTC
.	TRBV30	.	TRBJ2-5	CARSVGQETQYF	TGTGCCAGGAGTGTAGGCCAGGAGACCCAGTACTTC
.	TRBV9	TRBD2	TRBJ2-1	CASSEPTSGSYNEQFF	TGTGCCAGCAGCGAACCCACTAGCGGGTCCTACAATGAGCAGTTCTTC
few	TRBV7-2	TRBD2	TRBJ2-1	CASSLPGGSTYNEQFF	TGTGCCAGCAGCTTACCTGGCGGGAGTACCTACAATGAGCAGTTCTTC
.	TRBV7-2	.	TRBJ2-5	CTSSPWALETQYF	TGTACCAGCAGCCCTTGGGCCTTAGAGACCCAGTACTTC
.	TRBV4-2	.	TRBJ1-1	CASSQEERQGRRTEAFF	TGTGCCAGCAGCCAAGAGGAACGGCAGGGGCGTAGGACTGAAGCTTTCTTT
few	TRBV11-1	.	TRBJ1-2	CASSLSGVSARSYTF	TGTGCCAGCAGCTTAAGTGGGGTCTCGGCTCGAAGCTACACCTTC
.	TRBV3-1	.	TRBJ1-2	CASSHWTSDGYTF	TGTGCCAGCAGCCATTGGACGTCGGATGGCTACACCTTC
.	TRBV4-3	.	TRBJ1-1	CASSQDLGFTEAFF	TGCGCCAGCAGCCAAGATCTGGGTTTTACTGAAGCTTTCTTT
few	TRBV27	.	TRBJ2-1	CASSLIGDYEQFF	TGTGCCAGCAGTTTAATAGGGGACTATGAGCAGTTCTTC
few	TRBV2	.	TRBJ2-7	CASGVVAYEQYF	TGTGCCAGCGGGGTGGTCGCCTACGAGCAGTACTTC
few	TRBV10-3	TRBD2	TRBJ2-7	CAISDRLAGAGGEQYF	TGTGCCATCAGTGACCGACTAGCGGGAGCAGGTGGCGAGCAGTACTTC
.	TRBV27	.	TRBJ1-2	CACNPGGLGNYGYTF	TGTGCCTGCAACCCCGGGGGACTGGGGAACTATGGCTACACCTTC
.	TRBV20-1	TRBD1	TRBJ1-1	CGRQGYAFNTEAYF	TGCGGCCGACAGGGATATGCTTTTAACACTGAAGCTTACTTT
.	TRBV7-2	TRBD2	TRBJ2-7	CASSLPSGRAGFEGEQYF	TGTGCCAGCAGCTTACCTAGCGGGAGGGCTGGTTTTGAGGGCGAGCAGTACTTC
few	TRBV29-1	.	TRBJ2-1	CSVMTGEGEQFF	TGCAGCGTTATGACAGGGGAGGGTGAGCAGTTCTTC
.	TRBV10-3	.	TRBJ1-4	CAISESNGANEKLFF	TGTGCTATCAGTGAGTCGAACGGGGCTAATGAAAAACTGTTTTTT
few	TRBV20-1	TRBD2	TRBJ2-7	CSAGQASGLYNEQYF	TGCAGTGCCGGGCAGGCTAGCGGCCTCTACAATGAGCAGTACTTC
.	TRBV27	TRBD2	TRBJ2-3	CASTPWLAGGHTDTQYF	TGTGCCAGCACCCCCTGGCTAGCGGGAGGGCACACAGATACGCAGTATTTT
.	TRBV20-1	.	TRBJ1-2	CNTVSLRSAGYTF	TGCAACACAGTCTCTCTACGTTCGGCGGGCTACACCTTC
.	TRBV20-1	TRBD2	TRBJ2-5	CSARTWREDGETQYF	TGCAGTGCTAGGACTTGGCGGGAGGATGGGGAGACCCAGTACTTC
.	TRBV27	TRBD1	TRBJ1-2	CASSFRYRGTLNYGYTF	TGTGCCAGCAGTTTCCGCTACAGGGGGACCCTTAACTATGGCTACACCTTC
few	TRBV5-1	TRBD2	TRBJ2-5	CASSGTSGSGETQYF	TGCGCCAGCAGCGGGACTAGCGGGAGCGGAGAGACCCAGTACTTC
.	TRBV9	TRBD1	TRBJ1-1	CASSARAMTGAKNTEAYF	TGTGCCAGCAGCGCAAGGGCCATGACAGGGGCTAAGAACACTGAAGCTTACTTT
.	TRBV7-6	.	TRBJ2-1	CASSLRSTRLGLDEQFF	TGTGCCAGCAGCTTGAGGAGTACTCGGCTGGGTTTGGATGAGCAGTTCTTC
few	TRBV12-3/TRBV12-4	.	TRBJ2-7	CASSAQGQPHREQYF	TGTGCCAGCAGTGCACAGGGTCAACCGCACCGGGAGCAGTACTTC
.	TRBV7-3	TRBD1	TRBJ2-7	CASNLRDRGYEQYF	TGTGCCAGCAACCTCCGGGACAGGGGTTACGAGCAGTACTTC
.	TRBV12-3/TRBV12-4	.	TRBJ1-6	CASSLDGQRNSPLHF	TGTGCCAGCAGTTTAGATGGTCAGCGGAATTCACCCCTCCACTTT
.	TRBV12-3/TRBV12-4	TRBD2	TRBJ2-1	CASSFRAGGYGEQFF	TGTGCCAGCAGTTTCCGAGCGGGAGGATATGGTGAGCAGTTCTTC
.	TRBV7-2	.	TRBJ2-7	CASSLDRGQSSPWRSEQYF	TGTGCCAGCAGCTTAGATAGAGGACAGTCATCTCCGTGGAGGAGTGAGCAGTACTTC
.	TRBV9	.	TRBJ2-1	CASSANGASYNEQFF	TGTGCCAGCAGCGCCAACGGGGCGTCCTACAATGAGCAGTTCTTC
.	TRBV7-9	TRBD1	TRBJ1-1	CASSLVLSWTGGEGNTEAFF	TGTGCCAGCAGCTTAGTGTTAAGTTGGACAGGGGGCGAGGGGAACACTGAAGCTTTCTTT
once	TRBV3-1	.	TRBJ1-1	CASRSTGNTEAFF	TGTGCCAGCAGGTCAACAGGGAACACTGAAGCTTTCTTT